The 31 T cell receptor beta chains below were found in one sample sequenced in a study of cytomegalovirus exposure and HLA in healthy donors. The study ran its PCR with 60 Vbeta and 13 Jbeta primers. Assay used: immunoSEQ multiplex PCR; TCRdb lists only in-frame clones, some missing. Among some 120,000 clones listed, 75% to 85% were seen once. The sequencing sample was made of PBMCs. These receptors came from a man aged 25-45 years in good health and CMV-seronegative.

The V gene is TRBV19, the J gene TRBJ1-5, with D perhaps TRBD1 (6 bases). V lost 1 base to trimming and J lost 7 bases, with 14 bases between them. CDR1 is LNHDA and CDR2 is SQIVND in the germline V gene (reference sequence). This CDR3 is built from 15 residues. The CDR3 coding sequence is TGTGCCAGTAGTATAGTTTCAGGGGTGGGACAGCCCCAGCATTTT. This encodes CASSIVSGVGQPQHF.

This chain joins TRBV19 and TRBJ2-3; 9 bases agree with TRBD2. CDR1 is LNHDA and CDR2 is SQIVND in the germline V gene (reference sequence). This CDR3 is 17 amino acids long. V was clipped by 4 bases and J by 7 bases; unmatched bases: 15. CDR3 coding DNA: TGTGCCAGTAGTACCACTGCGGCAAGCGGGGGGACGTATACGCAGTATTTT. Protein product: CASSTTAASGGTYTQYF.

The rearrangement links TRBV6-1 to TRBJ2-7, with D unclear. Germline V gene lookup returns CDR1 MNHNS and CDR2 SASEGT. Trimming took 4 bases from V and 3 from J, leaving 7 bases between them. The CDR3 loop spans 12 amino acids. CDR3 loop: CASSVSSYEQYF. Here the CDR3 DNA reads TGTGCCAGCAGTGTTTCCAGCTACGAGCAGTACTTC.

This sequence joins TRBV30 and TRBJ2-3; 11 bases map to TRBD2. The CDR3 runs to 15 residues. Germline-derived CDR1 and CDR2 are GTSNPN and SVGIG (reference sequence). The V and J ends lost 3 bases and 5 bases, in that order; junction bases with no gene match: 7. The CDR3 region is CAWRQGLAGRDTQYF. The CDR3 DNA reads TGTGCCTGGAGGCAAGGACTAGCGGGCCGAGATACGCAGTATTTT.

This clone occurred a few times. V gene TRBV6-6 combines with J gene TRBJ2-7, with 9 bases lining up with TRBD2. V lost 6 bases and J lost 6; bases outside the gene matches: 15. The length of the CDR3 is 16 residues. The germline V gene has CDR1 MNHNY and CDR2 SVGAGI (reference sequence). The DNA for the CDR3 is TGTGCCAGCAGCTCCCTTGGCGCGGGAGGGTTTGCCGAGCAGTACTTC. Translated: CASSSLGAGGFAEQYF.

This clone was picked up one time. Germline and junction disagree at one end, which may indicate a read error. At the DNA level, this CDR3 is encoded by other sequences in the same sample as well. The chain uses TRBV28 and TRBJ1-1; 9 nucleotides line up with TRBD1. Germline-derived CDR1 and CDR2 are MDHEN and SYDVKM. The length of the CDR3 is 16 residues. For the CDR3, the DNA is TGTGCCAGCAGTTGGACAGGGGAATTGGTGAACACTGAAGCCTTCTTT. Its translation is CASSWTGELVNTEAFF.

This chain uses TRBV5-6 with TRBJ2-3; 10 nucleotides line up with TRBD1. The CDR3 contains 15 residues. Germline assignment: CDR1 SGHDT and CDR2 YYEEEE. J was trimmed by 2 bases and V by 4 bases; bases with no gene match: 4. CDR3 residues: CASSQGTGATDTQYF. As DNA, the CDR3 is TGTGCCAGCAGCCAAGGGACAGGGGCCACAGATACGCAGTATTTT. The whole variable domain, remainder taken from reference TRBV5-6 and TRBJ2-3, is DAGVTQSPTHLIKTRGQQVTLRCSPKSGHDTVSWYQQALGQGPQFIFQYYEEEERQRGNFPDRFSGHQFPNYSSELNVNALLLGDSALYLCASSQGTGATDTQYFGPGTRLTVL.

The chain is built from TRBV7-2 and TRBJ2-1, with 10 bases fitting TRBD1. The CDR3 runs to 17 residues. Trimming at V came to 5 bases and at J to 5 bases, leaving 12 bases not matched to a gene. Germline-derived CDR1 and CDR2 are SGHTA and FQGNSA. In nucleotides, the CDR3 is TGTGCCAGCAGCCTGACGGGACCCGGGACAGGGGACAATGAGCAGTTCTTC. The encoded protein is CASSLTGPGTGDNEQFF.

The chain links TRBV27 to TRBJ2-7, with TRBD2 identical over 7 bases. This CDR3 spans 13 amino acids. After removal of 8 bases from V and 0 bases from J, the junction contained 4 bases not matched to a gene. CDR1 and CDR2 from the germline V gene are MNHEY and SMNVEV (reference sequence). The CDR3 region is CASLGGSSYEQYF. The CDR3 nucleotides read TGTGCCAGCCTAGGCGGGAGCTCCTACGAGCAGTACTTC.

The chain joins TRBV5-1 to TRBJ2-3; D not certain. CDR1 and CDR2 from the germline V gene are SGHRS and YFSETQ. Trimming removed 6 bases from V and 1 base from J, with 9 bases in between. The CDR3 extends over 13 amino acids. CDR3 nucleotide sequence: TGCGCCAGCACCGCCAGCGGCACAGATACGCAGTATTTT. This translates into CASTASGTDTQYF.

The genes are TRBV5-1 and TRBJ2-7, with 7 bases matching TRBD1. The V segment lost 0 bases and the J segment 1 base; nucleotides outside the gene matches: 4. CDR3 length: 15 amino acids. Looked up from germline, CDR1 is SGHRS and CDR2 is YFSETQ. The CDR3 sequence: CASSLADRRSYEQYF. For the CDR3, the DNA is TGCGCCAGCAGCTTGGCGGACAGGCGTTCCTACGAGCAGTACTTC. The full variable domain, its missing parts supplied by reference TRBV5-1 and TRBJ2-7, is KAGVTQTPRYLIKTRGQQVTLSCSPISGHRSVSWYQQTPGQGLQFLFEYFSETQRNKGNFPGRFSGRQFSNSRSEMNVSTLELGDSALYLCASSLADRRSYEQYFGPGTRLTVT.

The chain carries TRBV18 and TRBJ1-1, with D possibly being TRBD1 (5 bases). The germline V and J ends were trimmed by 3 bases and 4 bases, with 15 bases remaining between them. The CDR3 has 15 residues. In germline, CDR1 is KGHSH, CDR2 LQKENI. CDR3 DNA: TGTGCCAGCTCACCCTCCTGGCAGGGTGGCACTGAAGCTTTCTTT. This encodes CASSPSWQGGTEAFF.

V is TRBV13 and J is TRBJ2-4, with D possibly TRBD1 on 6 matching bases. The CDR3 loop spans 17 amino acids. The V and J ends lost 4 bases and 0 bases respectively, with 16 bases between them. The germline CDR1 and CDR2 sequences are PRHDT and FYEKMQ (reference sequence). Here the CDR3 reads CASSSRLGAEAKNIQYF. In DNA form, the CDR3 reads TGTGCCAGCAGCTCCCGGTTGGGGGCGGAAGCCAAAAACATTCAGTACTTC.

V usage is TRBV11-3 and J usage is TRBJ1-2; 9 nucleotides line up with TRBD1. The CDR3 has 17 residues. CDR1 is SGHNT and CDR2 is YENEEA in the germline V gene. Unmatched junction bases numbered 6, after V lost 1 base and J lost 0 bases. The CDR3 DNA reads TGTGCCAGCAGCTTAGCTTACGGACAGGGGCCTAACTATGGCTACACCTTC. This gives the protein CASSLAYGQGPNYGYTF.

This clone has only a few counts. In nucleotides, the CDR3 is TGTGCCAGCAGCTCCTCAGGGGGCAGGAACACTGAAGCTTTCTTT. Protein product: CASSSSGGRNTEAFF. V gene TRBV7-9 combines with J gene TRBJ1-1; 8 nucleotides match TRBD1. J gave up 1 base and V 4 bases, and 5 bases lay outside the gene matches. The CDR3 consists of 15 residues. Germline V gene lookup returns CDR1 SEHNR and CDR2 FQNEAQ (reference sequence).

The rearrangement links TRBV29-1 to TRBJ1-1, with a tentative D call TRBD1 (6 bases). The ends were cut back, 7 bases at V and 4 bases at J, with 13 bases in the middle. The germline V gene encodes CDR1 SQVTM and CDR2 ANQGSEA. This CDR3 is 12 amino acids long. In DNA form, the CDR3 reads TGCAGCGGGACAGAACAGTTCACTGAAGCTTTCTTT. It is translated as CSGTEQFTEAFF.

CDR3 nucleotides: TGTGCCAGCGAAGCGGTTGATGACACGCAGTATTTT. Translated: CASEAVDDTQYF. The V call is TRBV9, the J call TRBJ2-3; a possible D gene is TRBD2 (5 bases). Germline CDR1 and CDR2: SGDLS and YYNGEE. The ends were cut back, 7 bases at V and 9 bases at J, with 15 bases in the middle. The CDR3 has 12 residues.

J is TRBJ2-5 and V is TRBV30; the match to TRBD2 covers 13 bases. The DNA end is more similar to TRBJ2-7, so the J call may be wrong. CDR1 and CDR2 from the germline V gene are GTSNPN and SVGIG (reference sequence). This CDR3 has 17 amino acids. This CDR3 reads CAWSLSTSGRKDYEQYF. DNA for the CDR3: TGTGCCTGGAGTCTTTCGACTAGCGGGAGGAAAGATTACGAGCAGTACTTC.

V and J are TRBV19 and TRBJ2-7; TRBD2 might be the D (5 bases). Per germline, CDR1 LNHDA and CDR2 SQIVND (reference sequence). Between the trimmed V and J ends, which lost 5 bases and 0 bases, there was a span of 11 bases. The CDR3 has 14 amino acids. The CDR3: CASSVGKSSYEQYF. In DNA, the CDR3 is TGTGCCAGTAGTGTCGGGAAGAGCTCCTACGAGCAGTACTTC.

The V gene is TRBV5-8, the J gene TRBJ1-5; D uncertain. The CDR3 has 14 residues. Germline V lookup: CDR1 SGHTS, CDR2 YDEGEE. V was shortened by 2 bases and J by 6 bases, with 12 bases between the two germline ends. The CDR3 loop reads CASSFRRSGQPQHF. The CDR3 nucleotides read TGTGCCAGCAGCTTTCGACGCTCAGGTCAGCCCCAGCATTTT.

This clone has a single count. This chain uses TRBV27 with TRBJ1-1, with TRBD1 as a possible D gene (5 bases). The CDR3 spans 13 residues. The germline V gene has CDR1 MNHEY and CDR2 SMNVEV (reference sequence). V was clipped by 8 bases and J by 1 base, with 11 bases between them. The CDR3 loop is CASRDGQNTEAFF. The CDR3 region has the DNA TGTGCCAGCCGCGACGGACAGAACACTGAAGCTTTCTTT.

This sequence joins TRBV13 and TRBJ1-1; 12 bases agree with TRBD1. The V and J ends lost 4 bases and 6 bases, in that order; junction bases with no gene match: 9. CDR3 size: 16 residues. Germline V gene lookup returns CDR1 PRHDT and CDR2 FYEKMQ (reference sequence). CDR3 nucleotide sequence: TGTGCCAGCAGCTCAATCCGGGACAGGGGGCTTGCTGAAGCTTTCTTT. Translation: CASSSIRDRGLAEAFF. Supplemented by reference TRBV13 and TRBJ1-1, the full variable domain reads AAGVIQSPRHLIKEKRETATLKCYPIPRHDTVYWYQQGPGQDPQFLISFYEKMQSDKGSIPDRFSAQQFSDYHSELNMSSLELGDSALYFCASSSIRDRGLAEAFFGQGTRLTVV.

This clone is a singleton in its sample. CDR3 nucleotide sequence: TGTGCCAGCAGCCCATACCCCAGCGGTAGGGAGACCCAGTACTTC. As protein: CASSPYPSGRETQYF. The chain carries TRBV7-3 and TRBJ2-5; D is possibly TRBD2 (5 bases). CDR1 is SGHTA and CDR2 is FQGTGA in the germline V gene. Trimming stripped 5 bases from V and 5 bases from J, with 18 bases between. The CDR3 length is 15 residues.

As concerns this clone: Relative to the germline gene, one junction end is altered; a read error may explain this. This chain links TRBV7-9 with TRBJ2-7; no definite D call. The CDR3 has 12 residues. Germline V gene sequence: CDR1 SEHNR, CDR2 FQNEAQ (reference sequence). The CDR3, as DNA: TGTTCCAGCAGCTTAATATCTGACGAGCAGTACTTC. Translated, it gives CSSSLISDEQYF.

This clone was recorded only once. This chain connects TRBV7-9 to TRBJ2-7; D may be TRBD2 (6 bases). V was clipped by 6 bases and J by 3 bases, with 12 bases between them. The CDR3 is 13 residues long. Germline CDR1 is SEHNR and CDR2 is FQNEAQ (reference sequence). This chain's CDR3 is CASSRPGDYEQYF. In nucleotides, the CDR3 is TGTGCCAGCAGTCGGCCGGGGGACTACGAGCAGTACTTC.

A single count supports this clone. V gene TRBV29-1 combines with J gene TRBJ2-1; 10 nucleotides line up with TRBD2. V shed 3 bases and J 6 bases; nucleotides not matched to a gene: 5. CDR1 SQVTM and CDR2 ANQGSEA come from the germline V gene. The CDR3 has 14 residues. The CDR3 bases are TGCAGCGTTGACGCTCTAGCGGGAGTCAATGAGCAGTTCTTC. Translating gives CSVDALAGVNEQFF.

The chain combines TRBV5-1 with TRBJ1-4; TRBD1 might be the D (5 bases). This CDR3 contains 15 residues. The V gene lost 5 bases and the J gene lost 2 bases, with 13 bases spanning the gap. CDR1 is SGHRS, CDR2 YFSETQ, per germline. In DNA form, the CDR3 reads TGCGCCAGCAGTCGGGGGGTCTCTACTAATGAAAAACTGTTTTTT. This codes for CASSRGVSTNEKLFF.

This chain links TRBV9 with TRBJ1-2; 11 bases line up with TRBD1. Germline CDR1 reads SGDLS; CDR2 reads YYNGEE. The trim removed 2 bases at V and 1 base at J, leaving 4 bases unmatched. CDR3 length equals 16 residues. CDR3 bases: TGTGCCAGCAGCGTTCTGGGACAGGGGGGTAACTATGGCTACACCTTC. This translates into CASSVLGQGGNYGYTF.

The chain recombines TRBV9 with TRBJ2-2, with D maybe TRBD1 (5 bases). Trimming shortened V by 3 bases and J by 4 bases, and 13 bases separated the two germline ends. Germline V CDR1 and CDR2: SGDLS, YYNGEE. CDR3 length: 15 residues. CDR3 coding DNA: TGTGCCAGCAGCGCCATTTCGACAGTCACCGGGGAGCTGTTTTTT. As protein: CASSAISTVTGELFF.

The V call is TRBV29-1, the J call TRBJ2-5; TRBD1 might be the D (5 bases). V was cut by 7 bases and J by 1 base, with 16 bases left in between. CDR1 and CDR2 (germline): SQVTM, ANQGSEA. CDR3 length: 14 residues. CDR3 region: CSAKGPVAQETQYF. The CDR3, as DNA: TGCAGCGCTAAGGGGCCGGTGGCCCAAGAGACCCAGTACTTC.

J is TRBJ1-1 and V is TRBV12-5; 9 bases agree with TRBD1. The CDR3 covers 16 residues. With 1 base clipped from V and 6 bases from J, the junction kept 9 bases outside the gene matches. CDR1 is LGHNT and CDR2 is FRNRAP in the germline V gene. CDR3 sequence: CASGLDSGTGLSEAFF. The CDR3 DNA sequence: TGTGCTAGTGGTTTGGACTCCGGGACAGGGCTTTCTGAAGCTTTCTTT.